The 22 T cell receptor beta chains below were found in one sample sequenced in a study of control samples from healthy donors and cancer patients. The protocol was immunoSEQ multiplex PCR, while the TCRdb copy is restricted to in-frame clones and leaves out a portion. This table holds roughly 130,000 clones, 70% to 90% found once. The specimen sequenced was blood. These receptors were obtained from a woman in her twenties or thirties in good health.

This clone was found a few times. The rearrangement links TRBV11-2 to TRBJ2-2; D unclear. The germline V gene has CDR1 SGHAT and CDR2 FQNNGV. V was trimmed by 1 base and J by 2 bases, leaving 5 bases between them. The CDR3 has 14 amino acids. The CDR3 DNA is TGTGCCAGCAGCTTAGCCCTTAACACCGGGGAGCTGTTTTTT. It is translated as CASSLALNTGELFF.

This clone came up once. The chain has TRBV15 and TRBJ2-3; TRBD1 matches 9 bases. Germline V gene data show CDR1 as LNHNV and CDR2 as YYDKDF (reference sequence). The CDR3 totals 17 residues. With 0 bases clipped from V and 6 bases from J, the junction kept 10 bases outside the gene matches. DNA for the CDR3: TGTGCCACCAGCAGAGATGGAGGGGACAGGGAAAATGATACGCAGTATTTT. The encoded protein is CATSRDGGDRENDTQYF.

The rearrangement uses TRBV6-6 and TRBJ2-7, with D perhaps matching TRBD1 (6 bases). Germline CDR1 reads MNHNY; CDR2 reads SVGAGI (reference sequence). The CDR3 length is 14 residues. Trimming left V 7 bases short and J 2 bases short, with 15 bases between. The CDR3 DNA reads TGTGCCAGCACCGATGACAGGTCAACCTACGAGCAGTACTTC. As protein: CASTDDRSTYEQYF.

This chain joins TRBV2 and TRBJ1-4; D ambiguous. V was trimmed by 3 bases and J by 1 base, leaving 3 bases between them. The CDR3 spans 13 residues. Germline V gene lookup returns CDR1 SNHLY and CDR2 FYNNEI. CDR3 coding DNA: TGTGCCAGCAGTGATGGAACTAATGAAAAACTGTTTTTT. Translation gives CASSDGTNEKLFF.

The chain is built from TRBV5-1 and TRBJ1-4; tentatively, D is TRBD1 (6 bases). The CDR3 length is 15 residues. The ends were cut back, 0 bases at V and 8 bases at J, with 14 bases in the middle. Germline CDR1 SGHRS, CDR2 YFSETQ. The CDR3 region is CASSLEAGAEEKLFF. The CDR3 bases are TGCGCCAGCAGCTTGGAGGCAGGGGCTGAGGAAAAACTGTTTTTT.

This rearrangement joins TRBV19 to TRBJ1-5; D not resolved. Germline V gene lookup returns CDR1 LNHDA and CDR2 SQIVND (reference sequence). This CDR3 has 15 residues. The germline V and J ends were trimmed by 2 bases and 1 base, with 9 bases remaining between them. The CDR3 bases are TGTGCCAGTAGTATATCTCCGGACAGCAATCAGCCCCAGCATTTT. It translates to CASSISPDSNQPQHF. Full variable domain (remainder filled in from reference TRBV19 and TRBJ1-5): DGGITQSPKYLFRKEGQNVTLSCEQNLNHDAMYWYRQDPGQGLRLIYYSQIVNDFQKGDIAEGYSVSREKKESFPLTVTSAQKNPTAFYLCASSISPDSNQPQHFGDGTRLSIL.

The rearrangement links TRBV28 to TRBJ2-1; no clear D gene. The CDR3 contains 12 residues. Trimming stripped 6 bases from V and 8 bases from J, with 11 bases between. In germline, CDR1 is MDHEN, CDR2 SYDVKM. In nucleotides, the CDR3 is TGTGCCAGCAGACCCTCCTTCGATGAGCAGTTCTTC. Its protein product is CASRPSFDEQFF.

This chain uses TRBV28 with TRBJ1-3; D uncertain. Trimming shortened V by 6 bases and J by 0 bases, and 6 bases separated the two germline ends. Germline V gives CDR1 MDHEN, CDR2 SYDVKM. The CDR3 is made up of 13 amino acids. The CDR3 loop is CASRDLSGNTIYF. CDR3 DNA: TGTGCCAGCAGAGACCTCTCTGGAAACACCATATATTTT.

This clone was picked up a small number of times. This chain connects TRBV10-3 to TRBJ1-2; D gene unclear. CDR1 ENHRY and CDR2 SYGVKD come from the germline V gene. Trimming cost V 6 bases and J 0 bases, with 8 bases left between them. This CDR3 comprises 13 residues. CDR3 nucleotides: TGTGCCATCAGCGAGGAGCCTAACTATGGCTACACCTTC. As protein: CAISEEPNYGYTF.

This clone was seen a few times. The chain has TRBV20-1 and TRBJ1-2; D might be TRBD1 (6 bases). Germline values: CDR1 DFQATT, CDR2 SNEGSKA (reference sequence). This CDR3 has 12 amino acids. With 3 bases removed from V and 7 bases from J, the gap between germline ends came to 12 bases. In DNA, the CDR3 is TGCAGTGCTAGTCGGGGGGCGAGTGGCTACACCTTC. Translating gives CSASRGASGYTF.

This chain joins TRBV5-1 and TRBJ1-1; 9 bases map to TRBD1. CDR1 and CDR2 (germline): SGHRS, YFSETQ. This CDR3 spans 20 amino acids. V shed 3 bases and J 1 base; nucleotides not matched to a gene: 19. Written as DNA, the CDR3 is TGCGCCAGCAGCTGGCAGAGGGGGACAGGGCGGGCCCAAAAGAACACTGAAGCTTTCTTT. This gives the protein CASSWQRGTGRAQKNTEAFF.

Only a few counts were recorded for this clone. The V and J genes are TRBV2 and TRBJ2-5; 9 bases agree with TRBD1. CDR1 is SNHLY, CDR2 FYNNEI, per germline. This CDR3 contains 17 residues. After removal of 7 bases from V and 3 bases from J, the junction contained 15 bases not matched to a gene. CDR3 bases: TGTGCCAGCACCCGAACGAAACAGACAGGGGGAAAAGAGACCCAGTACTTC. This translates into CASTRTKQTGGKETQYF.

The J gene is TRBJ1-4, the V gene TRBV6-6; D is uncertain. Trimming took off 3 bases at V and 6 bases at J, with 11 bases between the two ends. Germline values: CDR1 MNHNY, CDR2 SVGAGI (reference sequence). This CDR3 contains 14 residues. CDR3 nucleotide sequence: TGTGCCAGCAGTTATGTGGGGAGGGATGAAAAACTGTTTTTT. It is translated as CASSYVGRDEKLFF.

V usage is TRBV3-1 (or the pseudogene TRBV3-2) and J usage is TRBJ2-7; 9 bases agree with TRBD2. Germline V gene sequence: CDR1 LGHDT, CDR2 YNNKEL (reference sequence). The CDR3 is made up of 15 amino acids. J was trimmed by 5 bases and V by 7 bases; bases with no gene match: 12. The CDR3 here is CASKVRAGGVDEQYF. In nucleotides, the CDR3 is TGTGCCAGCAAAGTGAGGGCGGGAGGGGTTGACGAGCAGTACTTC.

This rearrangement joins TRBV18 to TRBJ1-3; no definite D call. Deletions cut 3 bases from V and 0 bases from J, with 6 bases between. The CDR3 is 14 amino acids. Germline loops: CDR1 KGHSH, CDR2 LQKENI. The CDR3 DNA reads TGTGCCAGCTCACCGTCCCTCTCTGGAAACACCATATATTTT. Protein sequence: CASSPSLSGNTIYF. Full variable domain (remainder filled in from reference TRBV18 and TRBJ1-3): NAGVMQNPRHLVRRRGQEARLRCSPMKGHSHVYWYRQLPEEGLKFMVYLQKENIIDESGMPKERFSAEFPKEGPSILRIQQVVRGDSAAYFCASSPSLSGNTIYFGEGSWLTVV.

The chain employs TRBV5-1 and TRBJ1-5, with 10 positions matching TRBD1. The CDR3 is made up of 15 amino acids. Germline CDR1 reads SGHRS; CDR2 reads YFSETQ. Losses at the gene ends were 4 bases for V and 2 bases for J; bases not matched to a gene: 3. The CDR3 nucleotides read TGCGCCAGCAGCCCGGGGACAGGGGGCAATCAGCCCCAGCATTTT. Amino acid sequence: CASSPGTGGNQPQHF.

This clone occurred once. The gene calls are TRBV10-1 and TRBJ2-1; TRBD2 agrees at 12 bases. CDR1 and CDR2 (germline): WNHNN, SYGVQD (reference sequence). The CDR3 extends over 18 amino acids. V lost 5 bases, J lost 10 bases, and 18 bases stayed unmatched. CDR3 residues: CASSPGRLGLAGSGEQFF. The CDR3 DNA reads TGCGCCAGCAGTCCCGGGCGCCTTGGACTAGCGGGATCTGGAGAGCAGTTCTTC.

The DNA of the CDR3 is TGCAGCGGCGTCATAGCGGGAGGGACAGATACGCAGTATTTT. It is translated as CSGVIAGGTDTQYF. This chain links TRBV29-1 with TRBJ2-3; 11 bases map to TRBD2. The CDR3 runs 14 residues. Germline V gives CDR1 SQVTM, CDR2 ANQGSEA. The ends lost 7 bases at V and 3 bases at J; junction bases unmatched: 6.

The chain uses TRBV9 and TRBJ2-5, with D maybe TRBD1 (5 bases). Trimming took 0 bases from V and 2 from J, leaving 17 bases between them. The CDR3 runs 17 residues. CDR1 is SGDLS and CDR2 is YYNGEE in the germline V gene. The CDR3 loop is CASSVVESEGVQETQYF. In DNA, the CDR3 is TGTGCCAGCAGCGTAGTTGAATCAGAAGGGGTTCAAGAGACCCAGTACTTC.

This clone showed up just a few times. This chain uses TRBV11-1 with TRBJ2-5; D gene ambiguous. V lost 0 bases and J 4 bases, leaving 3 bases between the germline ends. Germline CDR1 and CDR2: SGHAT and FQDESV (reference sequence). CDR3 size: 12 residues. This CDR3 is CASSLARETQYF. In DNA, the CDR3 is TGTGCCAGCAGCTTAGCAAGAGAGACCCAGTACTTC. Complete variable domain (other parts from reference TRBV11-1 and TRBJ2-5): EAEVAQSPRYKITEKSQAVAFWCDPISGHATLYWYRQILGQGPELLVQFQDESVVDDSQLPKDRFSAERLKGVDSTLKIQPAELGDSAMYLCASSLARETQYFGPGTRLLVL.

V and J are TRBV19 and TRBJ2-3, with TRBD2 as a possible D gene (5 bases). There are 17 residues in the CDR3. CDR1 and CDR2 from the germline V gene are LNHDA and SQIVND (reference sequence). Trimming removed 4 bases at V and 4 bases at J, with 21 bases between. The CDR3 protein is CASSRLKVASRADTQYF. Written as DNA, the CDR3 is TGTGCCAGTAGTAGACTAAAGGTAGCGTCTCGTGCAGATACGCAGTATTTT.

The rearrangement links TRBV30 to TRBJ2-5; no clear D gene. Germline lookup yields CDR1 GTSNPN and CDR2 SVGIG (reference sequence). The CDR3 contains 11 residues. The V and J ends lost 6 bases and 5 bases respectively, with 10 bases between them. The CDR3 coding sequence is TGTGCCTGCCGTGTTGTGGAGACCCAGTACTTC. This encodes CACRVVETQYF.